The 6 T cell receptor beta chains below all came from one sample that was sequenced in a study of CD8+CD57+ T cells in acquired aplastic anemia. Genomic DNA served as template for TCR beta VDJ and CDR3 profiling. In TCRdb, the reads were re-called with MiXCR into one record per CDR3 protein. The data hold under 250,000 distinct CDR3 sequences, with approximately 65% observed a single time. Patients picked for sequencing had shown CD8+CD57+ cell expansion detected by flow cytometry. The sequenced material came from sorted CD4+, CD8+, or CD8+CD57+ T cells (not recorded which) from PBMCs. The receptors were gathered from a human donor with aplastic anemia.

This clonotype turned up a few times. One junction end disagrees with the germline gene, perhaps due to a read error. V is TRBV20-1 and J is TRBJ2-7; 11 nucleotides line up with TRBD2. This CDR3 spans 12 amino acids. Germline assignment: CDR1 DFQATT and CDR2 SNEGSKA (reference sequence). CDR3 nucleotides: TGCAGTGCTAGCACTAGCGGGAGCGAGCGGTACTTC. It translates to CSASTSGSERYF.

This clonotype has just one count. The chain employs TRBV10-2 and TRBJ2-5; D may be TRBD2 (5 bases). V was shortened by 7 bases and J by 5 bases, with 17 bases between the two germline ends. The CDR3 length is 14 residues. From germline, CDR1 is WSHSY and CDR2 SAAADI. The CDR3 loop reads CASTSQEDAETQYF. CDR3 sequence (DNA): TGCGCCAGCACATCTCAGGAGGACGCGGAGACCCAGTACTTC.

The chain is built from TRBV5-1 and TRBJ2-1; 7 bases fit TRBD1. With V trimmed by 4 bases and J by 7 bases, 14 bases remained unmatched. The CDR3 is 16 residues long. Germline CDR1 is SGHRS and CDR2 is YFSETQ. The CDR3 bases are TGCGCCAGCAGCCCCCAGCCCGGGACAGAAATAAATGAGCAGTTCTTC. Protein product: CASSPQPGTEINEQFF.

The V and J genes are TRBV2 and TRBJ2-5; a possible D gene is TRBD2 (7 bases). The CDR3 runs to 15 residues. V lost 1 base and J 7 bases, leaving 16 bases between the germline ends. Germline lookup yields CDR1 SNHLY and CDR2 FYNNEI. Written as DNA, the CDR3 is TGTGCCAGCAGTGAAGGGGGGGGGGCAGGAGGGACCCAGTACTTC. It codes for CASSEGGGAGGTQYF.

This clonotype was recorded many times. The V call is TRBV11-2, the J call TRBJ2-1; TRBD2 matches at 9 bases. This CDR3 has 17 residues. V lost 4 bases and J lost 4; bases outside the gene matches: 11. Germline assignment: CDR1 SGHAT and CDR2 FQNNGV. The CDR3: CASSSVGAGGRYNEQFF. For the CDR3, the DNA is TGTGCCAGCAGCTCAGTTGGAGCGGGGGGTAGGTACAATGAGCAGTTCTTC.

The chain employs TRBV7-9 and TRBJ1-2, with D unclear. This CDR3 has 12 residues. Trimming removed 6 bases at V and 10 bases at J, with 15 bases between. The germline V gene encodes CDR1 SEHNR and CDR2 FQNEAQ (reference sequence). CDR3 loop: CASRGAGGLYTF. For the CDR3, the DNA is TGTGCCAGCAGAGGAGCGGGAGGCCTCTACACCTTC.